This T cell receptor beta chain was found in a study of T cell responses to AZD1222 COVID-19 vaccine. Germline trimming cut 3 bases from V and 8 bases from J; bases unmatched to any gene: 11. In germline, CDR1 is SNHLY, CDR2 FYNNEI. The CDR3 is made up of 15 amino acids. Data came from immunoSEQ multiplex PCR; TCRdb stores just in-frame clones and leaves some out. The table includes roughly 150,000 clones, more than 85% detected once. This clonotype was sampled from an adult in good health. V gene TRBV2 combines with J gene TRBJ1-2, with 8 nucleotides matching TRBD1. Here the sequenced sample was peripheral blood, taken on day 0 of AZD1222 vaccination. The CDR3 loop is CASSDTLDRARGYTF. The CDR3 coding sequence is TGTGCCAGCAGTGACACCCTGGACAGGGCCCGAGGCTACACCTTC.